These T cell receptor beta chains were read from a single sample in a study of blood T cell repertoires in COVID-19. Assay used: immunoSEQ multiplex PCR; TCRdb lists only in-frame clones, some missing. The data show a few hundred thousand clones, roughly nine tenths seen once. The sequenced sample was peripheral blood. The receptors stem from a man aged 40-49 years with acute or convalescent COVID-19. Each CDR3 is given with its conserved first and last residue. D genes are given only for firm matches. Clone size, where shown, is once, few, many, or a class for clones that have expanded.

CDR3nt: TGTGCCAGCAGCTTCGACAGGGAAGAAAACACCATATATTTT
CDR3aa: CASSFDREENTIYF
abundance: NA
j_gene: TRBJ1-3
v_gene: TRBV7-2
d_gene: TRBD1

CDR3nt: TGTGCCAGCAGCCAGGGGACTAAAGGGGGTAACTACGAGCAGTACTTC
CDR3aa: CASSQGTKGGNYEQYF
abundance: NA
j_gene: TRBJ2-7
v_gene: TRBV5-4
d_gene: NA

CDR3nt: TGTGCCAGCTCAATAAGACAGGGGGCGTCTGGGGAGCAGTACTTC
CDR3aa: CASSIRQGASGEQYF
abundance: NA
j_gene: TRBJ2-7
v_gene: TRBV18
d_gene: TRBD1

CDR3nt: TGTGCCAGCAGCTTGACCACTAGCGGGAGATACGGGCAGTATTTT
CDR3aa: CASSLTTSGRYGQYF
abundance: NA
j_gene: TRBJ2-3
v_gene: TRBV5-4
d_gene: TRBD2

CDR3nt: TGTGCCAGCAGCTTAGGGTCAGGTGGCTACACCTTC
CDR3aa: CASSLGSGGYTF
abundance: NA
j_gene: TRBJ1-2
v_gene: TRBV7-9
d_gene: NA

CDR3nt: TGTGCCAGCAGCCCGGGACAGGGAAGGGGGTACGAGCAGTACTTC
CDR3aa: CASSPGQGRGYEQYF
abundance: NA
j_gene: TRBJ2-7
v_gene: TRBV7-9
d_gene: TRBD1

CDR3nt: TGTGCCAGCAGCTTAAGGGGTGTTGCAGATACGCAGTATTTT
CDR3aa: CASSLRGVADTQYF
abundance: NA
j_gene: TRBJ2-3
v_gene: TRBV11-3
d_gene: NA

CDR3nt: TGTGCCAGCAGTTTATCAACGGGTCTTGACACTGAAGCTTTCTTT
CDR3aa: CASSLSTGLDTEAFF
abundance: NA
j_gene: TRBJ1-1
v_gene: TRBV28
d_gene: NA

CDR3nt: TGTGCCAGCAGCTTCCCCGGGAGAACCTCTGGAAACACCATATATTTT
CDR3aa: CASSFPGRTSGNTIYF
abundance: once
j_gene: TRBJ1-3
v_gene: TRBV7-9
d_gene: NA

CDR3nt: TGTGCCAGCAGCATCCAACGGATGGGGGCGAATGAGCAGTTCTTC
CDR3aa: CASSIQRMGANEQFF
abundance: NA
j_gene: TRBJ2-1
v_gene: TRBV28
d_gene: NA

CDR3nt: TGCGCCAGCAGCCAGGACAGGAGCGTAGATGAGCAGTTCTTC
CDR3aa: CASSQDRSVDEQFF
abundance: NA
j_gene: TRBJ2-1
v_gene: TRBV5-1
d_gene: TRBD1

CDR3nt: TGTGCCAGCAGCTTGCTTCGACAGGGGATTGTCAACACCTTC
CDR3aa: CASSLLRQGIVNTF
abundance: NA
j_gene: TRBJ1-2
v_gene: TRBV5-6
d_gene: TRBD1

CDR3nt: TGTGCCAGCAGTTTTTCAGTTTATAATTCACCCCTCCACTTT
CDR3aa: CASSFSVYNSPLHF
abundance: NA
j_gene: TRBJ1-6
v_gene: TRBV27
d_gene: NA

CDR3nt: TGTGCCAGCAGCCCTAACGGTGGGACAGGGGATAACTATGGCTACACCTTC
CDR3aa: CASSPNGGTGDNYGYTF
abundance: NA
j_gene: TRBJ1-2
v_gene: TRBV7-3
d_gene: TRBD1

CDR3nt: TGCGCCAGCAGCCTACGGACAGTTTTCTACGAGCAGTACTTC
CDR3aa: CASSLRTVFYEQYF
abundance: NA
j_gene: TRBJ2-7
v_gene: TRBV11-2
d_gene: NA

CDR3nt: TGTGCCAGTAGTATATCCACAGGGGGCTATGGCTACACCTTC
CDR3aa: CASSISTGGYGYTF
abundance: NA
j_gene: TRBJ1-2
v_gene: TRBV19
d_gene: TRBD1

CDR3nt: TGCAGCGGAGCGGACAGAGGCACAGATACGCAGTATTTT
CDR3aa: CSGADRGTDTQYF
abundance: NA
j_gene: TRBJ2-3
v_gene: TRBV29-1
d_gene: NA

CDR3nt: TGTGCCAGCAGCCAGACAGGGGGGGGCGATGAGCAGTTCTTC
CDR3aa: CASSQTGGGDEQFF
abundance: NA
j_gene: TRBJ2-1
v_gene: TRBV4-2
d_gene: TRBD1

CDR3nt: TGTGCCAGCTCACCGCGGGAGGGGGCCTACGAGCAGTACTTC
CDR3aa: CASSPREGAYEQYF
abundance: NA
j_gene: TRBJ2-7
v_gene: TRBV18
d_gene: TRBD2

CDR3nt: TGCAGCGTTGCGCGGGGGACAGGGAGCTACAATGAGCAGTTCTTC
CDR3aa: CSVARGTGSYNEQFF
abundance: NA
j_gene: TRBJ2-1
v_gene: TRBV29-1
d_gene: TRBD1

CDR3nt: TGTGCCTCTCAGCGGAGAGGGGGAAGGGATGAGCAGTTCTTC
CDR3aa: CASQRRGGRDEQFF
abundance: few
j_gene: TRBJ2-1
v_gene: TRBV30
d_gene: NA

CDR3nt: TGTGCCAGCAGCTTCTTAGGACAGCCCACTGAAGCTTTCTTT
CDR3aa: CASSFLGQPTEAFF
abundance: NA
j_gene: TRBJ1-1
v_gene: TRBV7-2
d_gene: NA

CDR3nt: TGTGCCAGCAGCGGACTAGCGGGGCCCACAGATACGCAGTATTTT
CDR3aa: CASSGLAGPTDTQYF
abundance: NA
j_gene: TRBJ2-3
v_gene: TRBV27
d_gene: TRBD2

CDR3nt: TGTGCCAGCAGCCCAGGACCGGGACTAGCGGGGGGCTATCAAGAGACCCAGTACTTC
CDR3aa: CASSPGPGLAGGYQETQYF
abundance: NA
j_gene: TRBJ2-5
v_gene: TRBV3-1/TRBV3-2
d_gene: TRBD2

CDR3nt: TGTGCTAGTGGTCCCCGGGGGGCCCAAGAGACCCAGTACTTC
CDR3aa: CASGPRGAQETQYF
abundance: NA
j_gene: TRBJ2-5
v_gene: TRBV12-5
d_gene: NA

CDR3nt: TGTGCCAGCAGTTACCGCGCCGGGGAGAATGAGCAGTTCTTC
CDR3aa: CASSYRAGENEQFF
abundance: NA
j_gene: TRBJ2-1
v_gene: TRBV6-5
d_gene: NA

CDR3nt: TGTGCCACCAGCAGAGAGAGGAGGGGAACCGCTAACTATGGCTACACCTTC
CDR3aa: CATSRERRGTANYGYTF
abundance: NA
j_gene: TRBJ1-2
v_gene: TRBV15
d_gene: NA

CDR3nt: TGTGCCAGCAGCCCTCTATATTCCGGAAACACCATATATTTT
CDR3aa: CASSPLYSGNTIYF
abundance: NA
j_gene: TRBJ1-3
v_gene: TRBV3-1/TRBV3-2
d_gene: NA

CDR3nt: TGTGCCTGGGCCCTGGAGGGTGACACCGGGGAGCTGTTTTTT
CDR3aa: CAWALEGDTGELFF
abundance: once
j_gene: TRBJ2-2
v_gene: TRBV30
d_gene: NA

CDR3nt: TGCGCCAGCGGACATAGCGGGAGTGGTTGGGAGACCCAGTACTTC
CDR3aa: CASGHSGSGWETQYF
abundance: NA
j_gene: TRBJ2-5
v_gene: TRBV4-1
d_gene: TRBD2

CDR3nt: TGTGCCAGCAGGACAGCCTCTACCTCTGGGGCCAACGTCCTGACTTTC
CDR3aa: CASRTASTSGANVLTF
abundance: NA
j_gene: TRBJ2-6
v_gene: TRBV28
d_gene: NA

CDR3nt: TGCAGCGGGGGGACAGGGGCTTACAATGAGCAGTTCTTC
CDR3aa: CSGGTGAYNEQFF
abundance: NA
j_gene: TRBJ2-1
v_gene: TRBV29-1
d_gene: TRBD1

CDR3nt: TGTGCCAGCAGTTCGATGGGGGGACTTAGCAATCAGCCCCAGCATTTT
CDR3aa: CASSSMGGLSNQPQHF
abundance: NA
j_gene: TRBJ1-5
v_gene: TRBV27
d_gene: NA

CDR3nt: TGTGCCATCCCGGCGGGGGGCCACAATGAGCAGTTCTTC
CDR3aa: CAIPAGGHNEQFF
abundance: NA
j_gene: TRBJ2-1
v_gene: TRBV6-5
d_gene: TRBD2

CDR3nt: TGTGCCAGCAGTGATGGGGGGCGGGAGATCCTACGGAACTTATGGGGTGAGCAGTTCTTC
CDR3aa: CASSDGGREILRNLWGEQFF
abundance: NA
j_gene: TRBJ2-1
v_gene: TRBV2
d_gene: NA

CDR3nt: TGTGCCAGCAGTTTGTTCGGGATTAATGCCGGGGAGCTGTTTTTT
CDR3aa: CASSLFGINAGELFF
abundance: NA
j_gene: TRBJ2-2
v_gene: TRBV28
d_gene: NA

CDR3nt: TGTGCCACCGGATTGACTGGGGACCGGGGGGCCCAGTACTTC
CDR3aa: CATGLTGDRGAQYF
abundance: NA
j_gene: TRBJ2-5
v_gene: TRBV10-3
d_gene: TRBD2

CDR3nt: TGTGCCAGCAGTCAGACCGGAGGGCCCTACAATGAGCAGTTCTTC
CDR3aa: CASSQTGGPYNEQFF
abundance: once
j_gene: TRBJ2-1
v_gene: TRBV27
d_gene: NA

CDR3nt: TGTGCCAGCAGCTCCCCACACAGTAGCGGAGAAGAGACCCAGTACTTC
CDR3aa: CASSSPHSSGEETQYF
abundance: once
j_gene: TRBJ2-5
v_gene: TRBV11-3
d_gene: NA